The 22 T cell receptor beta chains in this list originate from one sample, sequenced in a study of CD8+ T cells in alopecia areata. In each case, RNA was isolated and then reverse transcribed into cDNA as the sequencing template. Measured with immunoSEQ multiplex PCR; TCRdb has only the in-frame clones, and not every one. Of 100,000 to 150,000 clones in the sample, under 40% are singletons; the top ten hold approximately 3%. The sequenced sample consisted of CD4+ T cells sorted from blood. The receptors shown here come from a human donor with alopecia areata.

The chain links TRBV29-1 to TRBJ2-2; D ambiguous. Germline CDR1 SQVTM, CDR2 ANQGSEA. V lost 5 bases, J lost 4 bases, and 5 bases lay in between. The CDR3 totals 11 residues. The CDR3: CSVKGTGELFF. In DNA form, the CDR3 reads TGCAGCGTTAAAGGCACCGGGGAGCTGTTTTTT.

The J gene is TRBJ2-7, the V gene TRBV30, with 11 nucleotides matching TRBD2. This CDR3 region has 15 residues. The V segment lost 1 base and the J segment 4 bases; nucleotides outside the gene matches: 6. From germline, CDR1 is GTSNPN and CDR2 SVGIG (reference sequence). CDR3 sequence (DNA): TGTGCCTGGAGTGCCCAGACTAGCGGGAAGTACGAGCAGTACTTC. Protein sequence: CAWSAQTSGKYEQYF.

This clone was picked up a small number of times. The gene calls are TRBV14 and TRBJ2-7; 9 bases agree with TRBD1. The CDR3 runs 15 residues. The V and J ends lost 4 bases and 2 bases, in that order; junction bases with no gene match: 6. In germline, CDR1 is SGHDN, CDR2 FVKESK. CDR3 DNA sequence: TGTGCCAGCAGCCGAACAGGGGGCGCCGCCTACGAGCAGTACTTC. It specifies CASSRTGGAAYEQYF.

The chain recombines TRBV4-3 with TRBJ2-7; possible D gene TRBD2, 5 bases. The CDR3 has 14 residues. V was trimmed by 1 base and J by 3 bases, leaving 10 bases between them. CDR1 LGHNA and CDR2 YSLEER come from the germline V gene. The CDR3 nucleotides read TGCGCCAGCAGCCAAGGACGAGGGTTCTACGAGCAGTACTTC. Residues: CASSQGRGFYEQYF.

This clone was recorded once. The V gene is TRBV5-4, the J gene TRBJ2-7; D gene uncertain. Germline loops: CDR1 SGHNT, CDR2 YYREEE (reference sequence). The CDR3 is made up of 15 amino acids. V dropped 0 bases and J dropped 3 bases, with 13 bases sitting between them. CDR3 loop: CASSLAADTRYEQYF. The CDR3 DNA sequence: TGTGCCAGCAGCTTGGCCGCCGACACGCGCTACGAGCAGTACTTC.

The chain links TRBV7-2 to TRBJ2-3, with D possibly matching TRBD1 (6 bases). V was shortened by 3 bases and J by 3 bases, with 13 bases between the two germline ends. The CDR3 covers 15 residues. Germline lookup yields CDR1 SGHTA and CDR2 FQGNSA. Here the CDR3 DNA reads TGTGCCAGCAGCTTGTTAGGGGGAGAGACAGATACGCAGTATTTT. This codes for CASSLLGGETDTQYF.

This clone turned up a few times. V usage is TRBV28 and J usage is TRBJ2-7, with TRBD2 identical over 8 bases. This CDR3 spans 14 amino acids. Germline CDR1 is MDHEN and CDR2 is SYDVKM. The V and J ends lost 7 bases and 2 bases, in that order; junction bases with no gene match: 7. The CDR3 DNA reads TGTGCCAGCACGTCGGCGGGAGGACCCTACGAGCAGTACTTC. Amino acids: CASTSAGGPYEQYF.

This clone came up a few times. V is TRBV18 and J is TRBJ2-7; 10 positions match TRBD2. CDR3 size: 16 residues. Per the germline V gene, CDR1 is KGHSH and CDR2 is LQKENI. J gave up 9 bases and V 2 bases, and 13 bases lay outside the gene matches. The CDR3 DNA reads as TGTGCCAGCTCACCAGTAGCGGGAGGCAATATCGACGGGCAGTACTTC. Translated: CASSPVAGGNIDGQYF. The full variable domain, its missing parts supplied by reference TRBV18 and TRBJ2-7, is NAGVMQNPRHLVRRRGQEARLRCSPMKGHSHVYWYRQLPEEGLKFMVYLQKENIIDESGMPKERFSAEFPKEGPSILRIQQVVRGDSAAYFCASSPVAGGNIDGQYFGPGTRLTVT.

In its sample, this clone is medium-sized. This chain connects TRBV28 to TRBJ2-7, with D perhaps being TRBD1 or TRBD2 (5 bases each). The CDR3 runs 14 residues. Germline V CDR1 and CDR2: MDHEN, SYDVKM. The V end lost 4 bases, the J end lost 3 bases, and 13 bases lay between the germline ends. The chain's CDR3 is CASSSGPPVYEQYF. For the CDR3, the DNA is TGTGCCAGCAGTTCGGGACCCCCCGTCTACGAGCAGTACTTC.

The chain uses TRBV5-6 and TRBJ2-5; D is unresolved. The V gene lost 4 bases and the J gene lost 7 bases, with 20 bases spanning the gap. This CDR3 comprises 15 residues. CDR1 is SGHDT and CDR2 is YYEEEE in the germline V gene. The CDR3 reads CASSLMIGRYVTQYF. Here the CDR3 DNA reads TGTGCCAGCAGCCTTATGATAGGACGCTACGTGACCCAGTACTTC.

This clone was counted between two and nine times. V usage is TRBV30 and J usage is TRBJ2-2, with 11 bases lining up with TRBD1. The CDR3 contains 15 residues. V lost 5 bases and J lost 5; bases outside the gene matches: 7. Germline lookup yields CDR1 GTSNPN and CDR2 SVGIG (reference sequence). The chain's CDR3 is CAWGQGARSTGELFF. DNA for the CDR3: TGTGCCTGGGGACAGGGGGCGCGATCGACCGGGGAGCTGTTTTTT.

Worth noting for this clone: Germline is not matched at one junction end, which may reflect a read error. The chain employs TRBV29-1 and TRBJ2-5; D is ambiguous. The germline V gene has CDR1 SQVTM and CDR2 ANQGSEA. This CDR3 spans 12 amino acids. CDR3 in amino acids: CSVEGVGVIKDF. CDR3 DNA: TGCAGCGTTGAAGGGGTTGGGGTAATAAAGGACTTC.

J is TRBJ1-1 and V is TRBV7-2; D uncertain. The germline V gene encodes CDR1 SGHTA and CDR2 FQGNSA. Trimming took off 4 bases at V and 8 bases at J, with 11 bases between the two ends. The length of the CDR3 is 12 residues. The CDR3 loop reads CASSYAKPEAFF. As DNA, the CDR3 is TGTGCCAGCAGCTACGCTAAACCGGAAGCTTTCTTT.

This clone was detected a few times. The chain recombines TRBV29-1 with TRBJ2-7; D gene unclear. The length of the CDR3 is 13 residues. Per the germline V gene, CDR1 is SQVTM and CDR2 is ANQGSEA. V dropped 4 bases and J dropped 3 bases, with 13 bases sitting between them. CDR3 nucleotide sequence: TGCAGCGTTGGTTTAGGGTTAGACTACGAGCAGTACTTC. It encodes CSVGLGLDYEQYF.

Comments on this clone: This same CDR3 is encoded by further DNA sequences in the sample. The chain is built from TRBV29-1 and TRBJ1-4; D gene unclear. The CDR3 runs 11 residues. Trimming removed 7 bases at V and 5 bases at J, with 8 bases between. Germline-derived CDR1 and CDR2 are SQVTM and ANQGSEA. The CDR3 loop is CSGTTNEKLFF. Here the CDR3 DNA reads TGCAGCGGGACCACAAATGAAAAACTGTTTTTT. Looking up the rest from reference TRBV29-1 and TRBJ1-4 gives the full variable domain: SAVISQKPSRDICQRGTSLTIQCQVDSQVTMMFWYRQQPGQSLTLIATANQGSEATYESGFVIDKFPISRPNLTFSTLTVSNMSPEDSSIYLCSGTTNEKLFFGSGTQLSVL.

This clone was seen a few times. The rearrangement links TRBV29-1 to TRBJ2-1; no firm D call. The V and J ends lost 7 bases and 6 bases respectively, with 10 bases between them. The CDR3 length is 11 residues. Per germline, CDR1 SQVTM and CDR2 ANQGSEA. CDR3 DNA: TGCAGCGGTCGTTTTGGCAATGAGCAGTTCTTC. Protein: CSGRFGNEQFF.

This clone was picked up one time. This chain joins TRBV6-5 and TRBJ1-4; 7 bases match TRBD1. Germline V gene lookup returns CDR1 MNHEY and CDR2 SVGAGI. This CDR3 has 14 amino acids. The ends lost 5 bases at V and 7 bases at J; junction bases unmatched: 7. Here the CDR3 DNA reads TGTGCCAGCAGTAGGGGGCCTTTAGGTGAAAAACTGTTTTTT. Translating gives CASSRGPLGEKLFF.

A few counts support this clone. The chain has TRBV29-1 and TRBJ1-1; D unresolved. CDR3 size: 14 residues. Germline loops: CDR1 SQVTM, CDR2 ANQGSEA. With 6 bases removed from V and 5 bases from J, the gap between germline ends came to 19 bases. CDR3 DNA sequence: TGCAGCGTCCTTGGTGGGGTCAAAGGGACTGAAGCTTTCTTT. It is translated as CSVLGGVKGTEAFF.

The chain couples TRBV29-1 to TRBJ2-7; D ambiguous. Trimming shortened V by 4 bases and J by 1 base, and 14 bases separated the two germline ends. Germline V gene lookup returns CDR1 SQVTM and CDR2 ANQGSEA. The CDR3 runs to 14 residues. In DNA form, the CDR3 reads TGCAGCGTTGTAGTTAGGGTGGGTTCCTACGAGCAGTACTTC. This gives the protein CSVVVRVGSYEQYF.

The rearrangement links TRBV29-1 to TRBJ1-2; 12 nucleotides match TRBD1. The CDR3 sequence is 12 residues long. Trimming at V came to 6 bases and at J to 7 bases, leaving 3 bases not matched to a gene. From germline, CDR1 is SQVTM and CDR2 ANQGSEA. CDR3 residues: CSVGGQGAGYTF. The CDR3 region has the DNA TGCAGCGTCGGGGGACAGGGGGCTGGCTACACCTTC.

This clone was counted a single time. The rearrangement links TRBV29-1 to TRBJ1-2, with D possibly being TRBD1 (5 bases). Germline values: CDR1 SQVTM, CDR2 ANQGSEA. The CDR3 is 13 residues long. V lost 4 bases to trimming and J lost 4 bases, with 13 bases between them. The CDR3: CSVAPQGTYGYTF. As DNA, the CDR3 is TGCAGCGTTGCCCCGCAGGGCACCTATGGCTACACCTTC.

V gene TRBV3-1 (or the pseudogene TRBV3-2) combines with J gene TRBJ2-1; D call uncertain. The CDR3 covers 8 residues. Per the germline V gene, CDR1 is LGHDT and CDR2 is YNNKEL (reference sequence). V was shortened by 0 bases and J by 15 bases, with 0 bases between the two germline ends. The DNA for the CDR3 is TGTGCCAGCAGCCAAGAGTTCTTC. Protein: CASSQEFF.